This TCR beta chain was documented in a study of cytomegalovirus exposure and HLA in healthy donors. Study as a whole: HLA-typed donors contributed around 88 million unique TCRs, which were held in an early data release.

PCR primers comprised 60 Vbeta and 13 Jbeta primers. Authors' data handling: Approximately 72 million unique TCR beta chains, roughly 11 million of them shared, were counted by a later analysis. Using immunoSEQ multiplex PCR, the repertoire was profiled, and TCRdb retains in-frame clones only, with some absent. Clonal size and the V and J genes are those of that table, whereas D and trimming came from the DNA. The sample has around 130,000 clones, over 75% seen once. CDR1 is MDHEN, CDR2 SYDVKM, per germline. This CDR3 is built from 15 residues. V lost 8 bases and J 8 bases, leaving 19 bases between the germline ends.

Sequencing was done on a sample of PBMCs. The V and J genes are TRBV28 and TRBJ1-6, with D possibly matching TRBD1 (5 bases). This TCR derives from a man between 25 and 39 years old in good health and CMV-seronegative. The CDR3 DNA sequence: TGTGCCAGCCAAGGACACGGAGGGCGAGATTCACCCCTCCACTTT. It is translated as CASQGHGGRDSPLHF.